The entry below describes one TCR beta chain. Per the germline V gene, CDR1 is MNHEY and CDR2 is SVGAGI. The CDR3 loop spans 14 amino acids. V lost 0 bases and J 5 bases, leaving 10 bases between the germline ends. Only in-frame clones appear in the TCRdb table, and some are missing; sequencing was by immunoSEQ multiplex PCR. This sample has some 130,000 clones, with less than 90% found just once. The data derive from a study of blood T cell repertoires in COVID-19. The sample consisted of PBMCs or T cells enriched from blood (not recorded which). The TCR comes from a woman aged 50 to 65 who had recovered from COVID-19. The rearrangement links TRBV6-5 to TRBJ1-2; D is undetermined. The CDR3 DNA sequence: TGTGCCAGCAGTTACTCGACCGTAGCTTATGGCTACACCTTC. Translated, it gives CASSYSTVAYGYTF.